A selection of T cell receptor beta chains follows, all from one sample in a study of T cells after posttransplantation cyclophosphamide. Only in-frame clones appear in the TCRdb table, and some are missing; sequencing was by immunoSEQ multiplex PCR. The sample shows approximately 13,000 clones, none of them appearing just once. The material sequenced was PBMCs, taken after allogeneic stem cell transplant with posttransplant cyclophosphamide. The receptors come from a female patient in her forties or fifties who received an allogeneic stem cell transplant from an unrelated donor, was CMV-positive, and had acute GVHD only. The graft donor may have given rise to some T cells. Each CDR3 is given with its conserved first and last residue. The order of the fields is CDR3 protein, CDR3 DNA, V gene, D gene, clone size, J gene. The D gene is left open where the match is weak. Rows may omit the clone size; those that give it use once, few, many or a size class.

CDR3: CASSPTGWNEKLFF
DNA: TGCGCCAGCAGCCCAACAGGGTGGAATGAAAAACTGTTTTTT
V: TRBV5-1
D: .
size: many
J: TRBJ1-4

CDR3: CASSDIYRDATDTQYF
DNA: TGTGCCAGCAGTGACATCTATCGGGATGCCACAGATACGCAGTATTTT
V: TRBV27
D: .
size: .
J: TRBJ2-3

CDR3: CAISDGDTQYF
DNA: TGTGCCATCAGTGACGGGGATACGCAGTATTTT
V: TRBV10-3
D: .
size: many
J: TRBJ2-3

CDR3: CASSLTGIGNTIYF
DNA: TGTGCCAGCAGTCTGACAGGGATTGGAAACACCATATATTTT
V: TRBV6-5
D: TRBD1
size: many
J: TRBJ1-3

CDR3: CATERVGDTQYF
DNA: TGTGCCACGGAGCGGGTGGGGGATACGCAGTATTTT
V: TRBV9
D: .
size: many
J: TRBJ2-3

CDR3: CASSLWGGHGYTF
DNA: TGTGCCAGCAGCTTATGGGGGGGCCACGGCTACACCTTC
V: TRBV7-2
D: .
size: many
J: TRBJ1-2

CDR3: CASRGPLAGGDEQYF
DNA: TGTGCCAGCAGGGGACCACTAGCGGGAGGGGACGAGCAGTACTTC
V: TRBV6-5
D: TRBD2
size: many
J: TRBJ2-7

CDR3: CASSLQGDTEAFF
DNA: TGTGCCAGCAGCTTACAGGGGGATACTGAAGCTTTCTTT
V: TRBV7-6
D: TRBD1
size: many
J: TRBJ1-1

CDR3: CATSTSLAGLRETQYF
DNA: TGTGCCACCAGCACGTCACTAGCGGGGTTACGAGAGACCCAGTACTTC
V: TRBV15
D: TRBD2
size: few
J: TRBJ2-5

CDR3: CASSLRQNNEQFF
DNA: TGCGCCAGCAGCCTTCGACAGAACAATGAGCAGTTCTTC
V: TRBV4-3
D: .
size: many
J: TRBJ2-1

CDR3: CASASNTGLPDTQYF
DNA: TGTGCCAGCGCCTCCAATACAGGGTTGCCAGATACGCAGTATTTT
V: TRBV25-1
D: .
size: many
J: TRBJ2-3

CDR3: CASSFLAADTQYF
DNA: TGTGCCAGCAGTTTTCTAGCGGCGGATACGCAGTATTTT
V: TRBV27
D: TRBD2
size: few
J: TRBJ2-3

CDR3: CASSARGQGADGYTF
DNA: TGTGCCAGCAGCGCCCGAGGACAGGGAGCAGATGGCTACACCTTC
V: TRBV9
D: TRBD1
size: few
J: TRBJ1-2

CDR3: CASSLGLTNYGYTF
DNA: TGTGCCAGCAGCTTAGGACTGACTAACTATGGCTACACCTTC
V: TRBV7-9
D: .
size: many
J: TRBJ1-2

CDR3: CAWSPYDNEQFF
DNA: TGTGCCTGGAGTCCCTACGACAATGAGCAGTTCTTC
V: TRBV30
D: .
size: many
J: TRBJ2-1

CDR3: CASRGDSFTDTQYF
DNA: TGTGCCAGCAGGGGGGACAGCTTCACAGATACGCAGTATTTT
V: TRBV2
D: TRBD1
size: .
J: TRBJ2-3

CDR3: CASSGSGVQEETQYF
DNA: TGTGCCAGCAGTGGGAGCGGGGTCCAGGAGGAGACCCAGTACTTC
V: TRBV2
D: TRBD2
size: few
J: TRBJ2-5

CDR3: CASSWTSGRGNEQFF
DNA: TGTGCCAGCAGCTGGACTAGCGGGAGAGGGAATGAGCAGTTCTTC
V: TRBV6-6
D: TRBD2
size: many
J: TRBJ2-1

CDR3: CAILRDNTDTQYF
DNA: TGTGCCATCCTCCGGGATAACACAGATACGCAGTATTTT
V: TRBV6-1
D: .
size: many
J: TRBJ2-3

CDR3: CASSQDIAGTSSYNEQFF
DNA: TGCGCCAGCAGCCAAGATATTGCGGGGACGAGCTCCTACAATGAGCAGTTCTTC
V: TRBV4-3
D: .
size: .
J: TRBJ2-1

CDR3: CASSPKLLASGETQYF
DNA: TGTGCCAGCAGCCCCAAATTACTAGCATCGGGGGAGACCCAGTACTTC
V: TRBV7-2
D: .
size: few
J: TRBJ2-5

CDR3: CASSSRTSGSIGNEQFF
DNA: TGCGCCAGCAGCTCCCGGACTAGCGGGAGTATCGGAAATGAGCAGTTCTTC
V: TRBV5-1
D: TRBD2
size: many
J: TRBJ2-1

CDR3: CASSANGPYGYTF
DNA: TGTGCCAGCAGTGCCAATGGGCCCTATGGCTACACCTTC
V: TRBV9
D: .
size: .
J: TRBJ1-2

CDR3: CASSPPAGGSTDTQYF
DNA: TGTGCCAGCAGTCCCCCAGCGGGAGGTAGCACAGATACGCAGTATTTT
V: TRBV27
D: TRBD2
size: many
J: TRBJ2-3

CDR3: CASSHGLEQPQHF
DNA: TGCGCCAGCAGCCACGGCCTGGAGCAGCCCCAGCATTTT
V: TRBV4-3
D: .
size: many
J: TRBJ1-5

CDR3: CASSLAQSSTDTQYF
DNA: TGTGCCAGCAGTTTAGCACAAAGCAGCACAGATACGCAGTATTTC
V: TRBV28
D: .
size: few
J: TRBJ2-3

CDR3: CASSPGDRGRNTIYF
DNA: TGTGCCAGCAGTCCTGGGGACAGGGGAAGAAACACCATATATTTT
V: TRBV28
D: TRBD1
size: many
J: TRBJ1-3

CDR3: CASSPLGETQYF
DNA: TGTGCCAGCAGCCCACTCGGGGAGACCCAGTACTTC
V: TRBV11-1
D: .
size: .
J: TRBJ2-5

CDR3: CASSLGGGNYGYTF
DNA: TGTGCCAGCAGCTTAGGCGGGGGGAACTATGGCTACACCTTC
V: TRBV7-2
D: .
size: .
J: TRBJ1-2

CDR3: CASSPIALVWPGELFF
DNA: TGTGCCAGCAGCCCAATAGCTTTAGTATGGCCCGGGGAGCTGTTTTTT
V: TRBV7-2
D: .
size: large
J: TRBJ2-2

CDR3: CASSPRGAGQPQHF
DNA: TGCGCCAGCAGCCCACGGGGGGCTGGTCAGCCCCAGCATTTT
V: TRBV4-3
D: .
size: few
J: TRBJ1-5

CDR3: CASSLDRGQGQPQHF
DNA: TGTGCCAGCAGCTTGGACAGGGGGCAGGGTCAGCCCCAGCATTTT
V: TRBV27
D: TRBD1
size: few
J: TRBJ1-5

CDR3: CASSLKGREGGNTIYF
DNA: TGCGCCAGCAGCCTCAAAGGCAGGGAGGGTGGAAACACCATATATTTT
V: TRBV4-1
D: .
size: many
J: TRBJ1-3

CDR3: CSVGHNNEKLFF
DNA: TGCAGCGTTGGACACAATAATGAAAAACTGTTTTTT
V: TRBV29-1
D: .
size: few
J: TRBJ1-4

CDR3: CAISQGAGNQPQHF
DNA: TGTGCCATCAGTCAGGGGGCTGGCAATCAGCCCCAGCATTTT
V: TRBV10-3
D: TRBD1
size: many
J: TRBJ1-5

CDR3: CASSQSGTSGLMNPGEQYF
DNA: TGTGCCAGCAGCCAATCTGGGACTAGCGGATTAATGAACCCGGGGGAGCAGTACTTC
V: TRBV4-2
D: TRBD2
size: many
J: TRBJ2-7

CDR3: CASSLEMGGGDEKLFF
DNA: TGTGCCAGCAGTTTAGAGATGGGCGGGGGGGATGAAAAACTGTTTTTT
V: TRBV28
D: .
size: large
J: TRBJ1-4

CDR3: CASSLAGQVSTDTQYF
DNA: TGTGCCAGCAGCTTAGCTGGACAGGTTAGCACAGATACGCAGTATTTT
V: TRBV7-9
D: TRBD1
size: .
J: TRBJ2-3

CDR3: CASSSLQGIGTGELFF
DNA: TGTGCCAGCAGTTCGCTACAGGGGATTGGGACCGGGGAGCTGTTTTTT
V: TRBV27
D: TRBD1
size: many
J: TRBJ2-2

CDR3: CAISETGGYTEAFF
DNA: TGTGCCATCAGTGAGACAGGGGGCTACACTGAAGCTTTCTTT
V: TRBV10-3
D: TRBD1
size: many
J: TRBJ1-1

CDR3: CASSESGEGQGALGGYTF
DNA: TGTGCCAGCAGTGAAAGCGGGGAGGGACAGGGGGCGCTTGGCGGCTACACCTTC
V: TRBV2
D: TRBD1
size: many
J: TRBJ1-2